These 5 T cell receptor beta chains were all obtained from the same sample, sequenced in a study of blood T cell repertoires in COVID-19. Libraries were prepared by immunoSEQ multiplex PCR; TCRdb keeps only in-frame clonotypes and omits some of them. This sample has roughly 400,000 clones, with 85% to 90% found just once. Specimen: PBMCs or T cells enriched from blood (not recorded which). All receptors derive from a woman aged 45-65 years who had recovered from COVID-19.

This chain connects TRBV5-5 to TRBJ1-5; TRBD1 aligns across 7 bases. The CDR3 consists of 15 residues. CDR1 is SGHKS, CDR2 YYEKEE, per germline (reference sequence). V gave up 4 bases and J gave up 6 bases; unmatched junction bases: 10. The CDR3 sequence: CASSLLGGVGQPQHF. The CDR3 region has the DNA TGTGCCAGCAGCCTCCTAGGGGGCGTGGGTCAGCCCCAGCATTTT.

This chain connects TRBV7-2 to TRBJ1-1, with TRBD1 matching 8 bases. Trimming at V came to 3 bases and at J to 2 bases, leaving 17 bases not matched to a gene. CDR3 size: 19 residues. Per germline, CDR1 SGHTA and CDR2 FQGNSA. The CDR3 nucleotides are TGTGCCAGCAGCTTCAGAGCGCGCAGGGGGCTTATAAGAAACACTGAAGCTTTCTTT. Translating it yields CASSFRARRGLIRNTEAFF.

V and J are TRBV4-3 and TRBJ2-3; 10 positions agree with TRBD2. The CDR3 has 18 amino acids. V was pared by 2 bases and J by 1 base, with 9 bases of the junction left unmatched. Germline lookup yields CDR1 LGHNA and CDR2 YSLEER. CDR3 loop: CASSQRAPGTSGTDTQYF. Written as DNA, the CDR3 is TGCGCCAGCAGCCAAAGGGCCCCCGGGACTAGCGGCACAGATACGCAGTATTTT.

The rearrangement joins TRBV10-1 to TRBJ1-3; D call uncertain. Trimming shortened V by 2 bases and J by 3 bases, and 14 bases separated the two germline ends. Germline V gives CDR1 WNHNN, CDR2 SYGVQD (reference sequence). The CDR3 totals 16 residues. CDR3 amino acids: CASSEARSFCGNTIYF. The CDR3 DNA reads as TGCGCCAGCAGTGAGGCGCGGTCGTTTTGTGGAAACACCATATATTTT.

The rearrangement joins TRBV3-1 (or the pseudogene TRBV3-2) to TRBJ1-1; D unclear. From germline, CDR1 is LGHDT and CDR2 YNNKEL (reference sequence). Trimming removed 2 bases at V and 4 bases at J, with 17 bases between. This CDR3 has 16 amino acids. The CDR3 spells CASSQPEGPRPTEAFF. The CDR3 DNA sequence: TGTGCCAGCAGCCAACCCGAGGGTCCCAGGCCCACTGAAGCTTTCTTT.